These T cell receptor beta chains were read from a single sample in a study of PD-1 blockade in classical Hodgkin lymphoma. Profiled with immunoSEQ multiplex PCR; TCRdb holds only in-frame clones, not every one. The sample yields tens of thousands of clones, around 80% seen once. The specimen comprised peripheral blood mononuclear cells (PBMCs), sampled before the second cycle of nivolumab. The origin of the receptors is a human donor with classical Hodgkin lymphoma. Both conserved end residues are part of each CDR3. D genes are given only for firm matches. Where a row states a size, it is once, few, many or the class of an expanded clone; other rows omit it.

length	D	size	J	V	CDR3
15	TRBD1	few	TRBJ1-2	TRBV18	CASSPGQGAEDGYTF
15	.	.	TRBJ1-3	TRBV28	CASSQGLSPGNTIYF
15	TRBD1	few	TRBJ1-1	TRBV28	CASRGGRGIFTEAFF
14	.	few	TRBJ2-3	TRBV5-1	CASSLEVHTDTQYF
16	.	.	TRBJ2-1	TRBV5-1	CASTPGGGHSYNEQFF
12	.	.	TRBJ2-1	TRBV6-4	CASSEGLRMQFF
15	TRBD2	once	TRBJ2-1	TRBV9	CASSVSLAGIDEQFF
15	TRBD1	.	TRBJ2-7	TRBV5-6	CASSPRTGLYYEQYF
13	TRBD1	.	TRBJ1-1	TRBV11-2	CASAWETGAQAFF
15	TRBD1	.	TRBJ2-7	TRBV7-8	CASSLEGQGHYEQYF
16	TRBD2	once	TRBJ2-3	TRBV2	CASSAGLAGRGDTQYF
15	.	.	TRBJ1-3	TRBV7-9	CASTPLEYSGNTIYF
14	.	.	TRBJ1-6	TRBV7-8	CASSLPGPHSPLHF
13	.	.	TRBJ2-1	TRBV7-6	CASSQYTGNEQFF
15	TRBD1	.	TRBJ2-5	TRBV5-1	CASSLGTGVQETQYF
14	TRBD2	.	TRBJ2-7	TRBV5-1	CASSSGLATYEQYF
17	TRBD2	.	TRBJ2-6	TRBV18	CASSQTSGTAGANVLTF
14	TRBD1	.	TRBJ2-5	TRBV5-4	CASSLGTGLETQYF
16	TRBD1	.	TRBJ2-7	TRBV6-1	CASSEAMGQGLNEQYF
15	.	few	TRBJ1-2	TRBV27	CASSLSRGGADGYTF
14	.	.	TRBJ2-3	TRBV18	CASSPSYGTGTQYF
15	.	.	TRBJ2-7	TRBV19	CASSIGPGSTYEQYF
17	.	.	TRBJ2-2	TRBV27	CASSSLRDLSNTGELFF
14	TRBD2	.	TRBJ2-5	TRBV7-9	CASSQIAGQETQYF
14	.	.	TRBJ2-3	TRBV6-5	CASSRRLEADTQYF
14	.	few	TRBJ2-1	TRBV4-1	CASSQAHGQAEQFF
14	.	once	TRBJ2-7	TRBV9	CASSVVATGDEQYF
12	.	.	TRBJ2-7	TRBV10-3	CAISESVYEQYF
14	.	once	TRBJ1-2	TRBV7-9	CASSLGGEGLGYTF
16	.	.	TRBJ1-1	TRBV19	CASRSYSTTGNTEAFF
16	.	.	TRBJ1-2	TRBV4-2	CASSQDVGGAWDGYTF
13	TRBD1	.	TRBJ2-7	TRBV5-6	CASSARDSYEQYF
20	TRBD2	.	TRBJ2-3	TRBV7-6	CASSLVGGTSGRAVSDTQYF
13	.	.	TRBJ2-7	TRBV11-2	CASSLGESYEQYF
14	.	.	TRBJ2-2	TRBV30	CAWSVGSRTGELFF
15	.	.	TRBJ1-2	TRBV21-1	CASITGTGGLDGYTF
13	.	once	TRBJ1-3	TRBV30	CAWSAGARNTIYF
16	.	.	TRBJ2-7	TRBV6-8	CASSVGNQGDVYEQYF
16	TRBD2	.	TRBJ2-3	TRBV10-1	CASSALAGPSTDTQYF
15	.	.	TRBJ2-6	TRBV28	CASSLGGSGANVLTF
15	TRBD1	.	TRBJ2-5	TRBV27	CASRGTGDFWETQYF
14	.	.	TRBJ1-2	TRBV9	CASSVTPLGDGYTF
17	.	.	TRBJ2-6	TRBV4-1	CASSHIIGVPGANVLTF
18	TRBD1	.	TRBJ1-1	TRBV15	CATSRDNHPARGQAEAFF
19	TRBD2	.	TRBJ2-7	TRBV4-2	CASSQEGTSGRSRYYEQYF
13	.	many	TRBJ1-5	TRBV4-2	CASSQDNNQPQHF
14	.	.	TRBJ1-1	TRBV19	CASSRWASNTEAFF
15	.	.	TRBJ1-3	TRBV10-3	CAISEPVRTGNTIYF
15	TRBD2	.	TRBJ2-3	TRBV9	CASSAGLADTDTQYF
15	.	.	TRBJ1-1	TRBV7-6	CASSLTALMNTEAFF
13	.	.	TRBJ2-5	TRBV5-1	CASSLGGQETQYF